This T cell receptor (beta chain) emerged from a study of regulatory T cells in long-lasting Graves disease. V lost 0 bases and J lost 5; bases outside the gene matches: 12. CDR3 length: 18 amino acids. Germline V gene sequence: CDR1 ENHRY, CDR2 SYGVKD. The authors built TCR beta libraries using iRepertoire HTBI primers and Arm-PCR of CDR3 regions. TCRdb redid the calling of the multiplex PCR reads with MiXCR, one entry per CDR3 protein. This table holds more than 300,000 distinct CDR3 sequences, around 15% found once. Whole-study results and caveats: Those with persistent disease had in common more public clonotypes (roughly 3,000) than new patients (roughly 930). Among samples with persistent disease, TRBV28, TRBJ1-2 and TRBJ2-5 were favored.

This clonotype was observed many times. The antigen is undetermined. The time point is: newly diagnosed GD, antithyroid drugs for less than 3 months. Scientists built the TCR library using RNA that was extracted from PBMCs. From each patient, around 8.9 milliliters of peripheral blood was drawn and collected into an EDTA anticoagulant tube. This sequence originates from a female donor with Graves disease. Sequences were derived from peripheral blood mononuclear cells (PBMCs), sampled at new diagnosis, from a patient treated with antithyroid drugs. This chain links TRBV10-3 with TRBJ2-5, with 10 bases fitting TRBD1. Written as DNA, the CDR3 is TGTGCCATCAGTGAGTCGACCAGGACAGGGGGTATTGGGGAGACCCAGTACTTC. Amino acid sequence: CAISESTRTGGIGETQYF.